Here is one T cell receptor (beta chain) with its context. This clone was detected a few times. Its antigen is unknown. Base qualities were left out, and no much larger clone turns up one base away. This specimen comes from a study of T cell responses to AZD1222 COVID-19 vaccine (dated by TCRdb to about 2021). Background on the whole study: AZD1222 recipients whose second dose came at about 4 weeks and those whose second dose came at about 12 weeks were combined into one group, since spike-specific TCR depth and breadth did not differ between the two schedules. TCR sequencing covered over 230 trial participants: 200 to 220 given two doses of AZD1222 and approximately 25 given two doses of MenACWY control vaccine. Enrollment into the trials was organized by age into subgroups of 18-55, 56-69 and 70-plus years, and those subgroups contained about 160, 30 and 59 TCR-sequenced participants, respectively. What the study reported, not specific to this receptor: Participants were mostly white British, with more females than males. The authors suggested clonal diversity may have been underestimated. Because no day 14 peak-response samples were available, repertoires were characterized only after the peak T cell response. Vaccine-associated CD4 TCRs spanned the whole spike protein, with dominant responses in regions 160-218 and 743-854. Nearly half of unique spike-specific TCRs reportedly recognized epitopes outside regions mutated in the B.1.351 and B.1.1.7 variants. Conclusions about previously exposed vaccinees are limited, since just five or six AZD1222 recipients were seropositive for SARS-CoV-2 at baseline. Spike-specific TCR breadth and depth rose significantly after two AZD1222 doses compared with day 0 and with MenACWY recipients. The 56-69-year group was small, and its depth increase did not reach significance, likely because of low power.

CDR3 length: 13 amino acids, cysteine to phenylalanine. The entry retains the CDR3 DNA only, 39 bases that are in frame from base 1. The V and J ends are trimmed by 5 bases and 7 bases, leaving 15 bases between them. CDR1 SGHNT and CDR2 YENEEA were looked up in the germline V gene. The sample's time point label, decoded: baseline before first vaccination. Vaccinee samples were obtained from the UK trials COV001 and COV002, which included a single-blind randomized controlled phase 2/3 trial of AZD1222 (ChAdOx1 nCoV-19) in healthy adults. For TCRbeta chain sequencing, PBMC samples from trial participants were taken at day 0 and at day 28 after the second dose. The CDR3 regions of human TCRbeta chains were analyzed by immunosequencing. Concerning the study's data processing: Repertoire TCRs were checked for matches against a reference library of SARS-CoV-2-specific TCRs that had been generated using the MIRA antigen-specificity platform. Breadth meant the fraction of unique TCRs that were SARS-CoV-2-associated, whereas depth meant the fraction of total T cells that were SARS-CoV-2-associated. Using the MIRA data, every spike-specific TCR was mapped to the spike region that the TCR reacted to and assigned to either a CD4 or a CD8 class. Log10-transformed breadth and depth values were compared by one-way ANOVA with Sidak's multiple comparisons tests. TCRdb limited this immuneACCESS table to in-frame rearrangements with V and J called. A share of clones is missing; checked studies link under half to unresolved V genes, and the rest is unexplained. V, J and clone size were drawn from that table, and D and trimming were deduced from the DNA. The sample includes 99,000 or so clones, with around 76% observed a single time. Together, the top ten hold 5% of the sample.

The V and J genes are TRBV11-3 and TRBJ2-7; the D gene cannot be resolved reliably. The sequence came from an adult in good health. The sequenced sample was peripheral blood, obtained on day 0 of AZD1222 vaccination. CDR3 protein: CASSQVGFGEQYF. The base sequence is TGTGCCAGCAGCCAGGTCGGGTTTGGGGAGCAGTACTTC.